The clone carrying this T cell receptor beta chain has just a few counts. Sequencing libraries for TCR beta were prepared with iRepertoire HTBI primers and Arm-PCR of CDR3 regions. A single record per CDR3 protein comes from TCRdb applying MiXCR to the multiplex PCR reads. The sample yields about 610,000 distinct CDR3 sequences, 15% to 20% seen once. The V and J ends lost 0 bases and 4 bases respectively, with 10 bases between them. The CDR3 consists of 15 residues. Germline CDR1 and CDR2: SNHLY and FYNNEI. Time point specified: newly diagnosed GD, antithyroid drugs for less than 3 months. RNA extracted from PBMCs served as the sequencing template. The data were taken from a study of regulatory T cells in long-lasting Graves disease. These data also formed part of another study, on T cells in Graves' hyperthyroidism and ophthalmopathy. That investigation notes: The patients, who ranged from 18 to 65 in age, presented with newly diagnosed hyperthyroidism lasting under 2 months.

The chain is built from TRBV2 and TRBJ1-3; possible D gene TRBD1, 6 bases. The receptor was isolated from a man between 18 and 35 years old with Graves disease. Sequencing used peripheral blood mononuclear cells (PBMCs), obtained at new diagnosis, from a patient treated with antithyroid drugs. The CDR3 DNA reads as TGTGCCAGCAGTGAAGCCAGGGGTATCGGAAACACCATATATTTT. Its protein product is CASSEARGIGNTIYF.